The 3 T cell receptor beta chains below all came from one sample that was sequenced in a study of OX40 agonist ivuxolimab in advanced cancers. This table comes from immunoSEQ multiplex PCR, and its TCRdb copy is limited to in-frame clones, with some not included. The data contain about 76,000 clones, about 85% of them singletons. Material: CD4+ or CD8+ T cells sorted from blood, obtained in a trial of the OX40 agonist ivuxolimab. Receptors were obtained from an adult with an advanced solid tumor such as melanoma, head and neck, liver or kidney cancer.

The DNA of the CDR3 is TGTGCCAGCTCACCGAGGAAGGGAGAGGGCTACGAGCAGTACTTC. It specifies CASSPRKGEGYEQYF. This sequence joins TRBV18 and TRBJ2-7; D is possibly TRBD2 (5 bases). This CDR3 is 15 amino acids long. Per germline, CDR1 KGHSH and CDR2 LQKENI. Trimming stripped 3 bases from V and 3 bases from J, with 15 bases between.

V usage is TRBV9 and J usage is TRBJ1-3; 8 positions agree with TRBD1. Germline V gene sequence: CDR1 SGDLS, CDR2 YYNGEE. The CDR3 length is 15 residues. After removal of 5 bases from V and 4 bases from J, the junction contained 8 bases not matched to a gene. CDR3 loop: CASSYSTGVGNTIYF. The DNA of the CDR3 is TGTGCCAGCAGTTACTCGACAGGGGTAGGAAACACCATATATTTT.

The chain couples TRBV6-1 to TRBJ2-5; 9 positions match TRBD2. The germline gives CDR1 MNHNS, CDR2 SASEGT. J gave up 5 bases and V 5 bases, and 6 bases lay outside the gene matches. The length of the CDR3 is 14 residues. The CDR3 nucleotides read TGTGCCAGCAGTCGGGGACTAGCAGGGGAGACCCAGTACTTC. Its translation is CASSRGLAGETQYF.